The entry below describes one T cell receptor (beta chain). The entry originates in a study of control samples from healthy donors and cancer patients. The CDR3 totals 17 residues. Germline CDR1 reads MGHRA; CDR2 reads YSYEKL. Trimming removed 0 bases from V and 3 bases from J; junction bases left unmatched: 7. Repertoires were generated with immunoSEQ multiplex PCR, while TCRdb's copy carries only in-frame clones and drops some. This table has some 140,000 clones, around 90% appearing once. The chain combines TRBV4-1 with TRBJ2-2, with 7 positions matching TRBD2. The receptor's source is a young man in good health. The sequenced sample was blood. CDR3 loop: CASSQEPAGSYTGELFF. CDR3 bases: TGCGCCAGCAGCCAAGAGCCAGCGGGGTCATACACCGGGGAGCTGTTTTTT.